A selection of T cell receptor beta chains follows, all from one sample in a study of T-cell reconstitution after alpha-beta-depleted transplantation in children. TCRdb reprocessed the PCR reads with MiXCR, giving one entry per CDR3 protein. The table lists a few hundred thousand distinct CDR3 sequences, about 7.3% of them singletons. The material sequenced was peripheral blood, taken 360 days after TCRalphabeta/CD19-depleted stem cell transplant. The receptors derive from a female patient younger than 10 who had a stem cell transplant for Fanconi anemia, so the T cells may come from the graft donor. Both conserved end residues are part of each CDR3. The D gene is left open where the match is weak. The listing skips clone size in some rows; elsewhere it reads once, few, many or a size class.

size	D	V	J	DNA	CDR3
many	NA	TRBV7-9	TRBJ2-7	TGTGCCAGCAGCTGGGGAGGAATCCCCCCCTCCTACGAGCAGTACTTC	CASSWGGIPPSYEQYF
few	TRBD2	TRBV4-1	TRBJ2-3	TGCGCCAGCAGCCAAGACGTTCGACTAGCGGGGGCCGCTAGCACAGATACGCAGTATTTT	CASSQDVRLAGAASTDTQYF
many	NA	TRBV5-1	TRBJ1-2	TGCGCCAGCAGCCCAGTCCGGGTTACCAACTATGGCTACACCTTC	CASSPVRVTNYGYTF
NA	NA	TRBV30	TRBJ2-7	TGTGCCTGGAGTGTAGGAAACCAGGGTTACGAGCAGTACTTC	CAWSVGNQGYEQYF
NA	NA	TRBV14	TRBJ2-3	TGTGCCAGCAGCGCCGGGACAAGAAGCACAGATACGCAGTATTTT	CASSAGTRSTDTQYF
many	NA	TRBV7-2	TRBJ1-4	TGTGCCAGCAGCTTTGGGTTCTTGGCAGGGTCTTTTGAAAAACTGTTTTTT	CASSFGFLAGSFEKLFF
few	TRBD2	TRBV5-6	TRBJ2-1	TGTGCCAGCAGCTTGCTCCATAGCGGGAGTGTGGATGAGCAGTTCTTC	CASSLLHSGSVDEQFF
NA	NA	TRBV20-1	TRBJ1-5	TGCAGTGCTAGAACGCCAGGGTATCAGCCCCAGCATTTT	CSARTPGYQPQHF
many	NA	TRBV5-5	TRBJ2-3	TGTGCCAGCAGCTTGGGGCCGGGTGCGACAGATACGCAGTATTTT	CASSLGPGATDTQYF
NA	NA	TRBV12-3/TRBV12-4	TRBJ1-2	TGTGTCAGCACCCCGGGTTTTGGCAAAGACTATGGCTACACCTTC	CVSTPGFGKDYGYTF
few	NA	TRBV4-2	TRBJ1-1	TGTGCCAGCAGCCAAGATGGTGAGGGAGACTCCACTGAAGCTTTCTTT	CASSQDGEGDSTEAFF
many	TRBD2	TRBV5-1	TRBJ2-1	TGCGCCAGCAGCTTGTCTAGCGGGAGCTTTTATGCTGAGCAGTTCTTC	CASSLSSGSFYAEQFF
many	TRBD2	TRBV10-2	TRBJ2-7	TGCGCCAGCAAAAAGTTTCTAGCGGACTACGAGCAGTACTTC	CASKKFLADYEQYF
many	TRBD2	TRBV5-1	TRBJ2-1	TGCGCCAGCAATGGACTAGCGGGAGTCAATGAGCAGTTCTTC	CASNGLAGVNEQFF
many	NA	TRBV9	TRBJ2-5	TGTGCCAGCAGCGTAGGAGGGAAAGAGACCCAGTACTTC	CASSVGGKETQYF
NA	NA	TRBV19	TRBJ1-1	TGTGCCAGTAGAAATCAAGCGGCCCAGGGCCAGGAAGCTTTCTTT	CASRNQAAQGQEAFF
NA	NA	TRBV2	TRBJ1-1	TGTGCCAGCAGTGAATACGGATCCACCGTGGCTTTCTTT	CASSEYGSTVAFF
NA	NA	TRBV11-2	TRBJ1-6	TGTGCCAGCAGCTTAGACCCACCGGTCCCCGAGCAGAAGTTGCCCCTCCACTTT	CASSLDPPVPEQKLPLHF
many	TRBD1	TRBV5-5	TRBJ2-5	TGTGCCAGCAGAGGAATGGGACAGCAAGAGACCCAGTACTTC	CASRGMGQQETQYF
NA	NA	TRBV5-1	TRBJ2-6	TGCGCCAGCACCACGACAGATTTCCTCTCTGGGGCCAACGTCCTGACTTTC	CASTTTDFLSGANVLTF
NA	TRBD2	TRBV3-1	TRBJ2-1	TGTGCCACCAGCCCGGGACTAAACGCATACAATGAGCAGTTCTTC	CATSPGLNAYNEQFF
NA	NA	TRBV25-1	TRBJ2-6	TGTGCCAGCAGTGAGGGGGCCCAACCATTCTCTGGGGCCAACGTCCTGACTTTC	CASSEGAQPFSGANVLTF
many	NA	TRBV18	TRBJ2-3	TGTGCCAGCTCACCATTGGGAGTCACTAGCACAGATACGCAGTATTTT	CASSPLGVTSTDTQYF
NA	NA	TRBV20-1	TRBJ1-5	TGCAGTGCTAGGACAGCAAATCAGCCCCAGCATTTT	CSARTANQPQHF
few	TRBD2	TRBV5-6	TRBJ2-3	TGTGCCAGCAGCGCGACTAGCGGGGGGGGAGATACGCAGTATTTT	CASSATSGGGDTQYF
few	NA	TRBV7-3	TRBJ2-6	TGTGCCAGCAGCTTAATTAGCAATGGGCCGGGCTCTGGGGCCAACGTCCTGACTTTC	CASSLISNGPGSGANVLTF
many	NA	TRBV28	TRBJ1-1	TGTGCCAGCACTACTGGACGGGTGAACACTGAAGCTTTCTTT	CASTTGRVNTEAFF
many	NA	TRBV6-5	TRBJ1-1	TGTGCCAGCAGTTACGAGACAGTGAACACTGAAGCTTTCTTT	CASSYETVNTEAFF
many	NA	TRBV20-1	TRBJ2-3	TGCAGTGCTAGAGAGGGTTCTCGGGATACGCAGTATTTT	CSAREGSRDTQYF
few	NA	TRBV12-3/TRBV12-4	TRBJ1-4	TGTGCCAGCCGCGACCCCGCTAATGAAAAACTGTTTTTT	CASRDPANEKLFF
few	TRBD1	TRBV20-1	TRBJ1-5	TGCAGTGCCCGAATAACTCCGGGACAGCATAGCAATCAGCCCCAGCATTTT	CSARITPGQHSNQPQHF
few	NA	TRBV7-6	TRBJ2-2	TGTGCCAGCAGCTTAGTAGGGGGGTACACCGGGGAGCTGTTTTTT	CASSLVGGYTGELFF
many	NA	TRBV7-2	TRBJ2-3	TGTGCCAGCAGCTTAGATTGGGAGAGCACAGATACGCAGTATTTT	CASSLDWESTDTQYF
many	TRBD2	TRBV5-1	TRBJ2-3	TGCGCCAGCAGCCCACCCGGACTAGCGGGGGCAGATACGCAGTATTTT	CASSPPGLAGADTQYF
NA	NA	TRBV4-1	TRBJ1-5	TGCGCCAGCAGCCAGTTTTGGGGGGGCGCGGGGAATCAGCCCCAGCATTTT	CASSQFWGGAGNQPQHF
many	NA	TRBV9	TRBJ2-3	TGTGCCAGCAGCGTAGTCGGCAGGGATACAGATACGCAGTATTTT	CASSVVGRDTDTQYF
NA	NA	TRBV7-9	TRBJ1-2	TGTGCCAGCAGTCCGGCCGACGTCTATGGCTACACCTTC	CASSPADVYGYTF
few	TRBD2	TRBV7-2	TRBJ2-4	TGTGCCAGCAGCTTAGGGGAGGGCAGAAACATTCAGTACTTC	CASSLGEGRNIQYF
many	NA	TRBV29-1	TRBJ1-1	TGCAGCGTTGATGAAAGGTCGAACACTGAAGCTTTCTTT	CSVDERSNTEAFF
many	NA	TRBV10-3	TRBJ1-1	TGTGCCATCAGGAAATCCCAGGGGCGGTACACTGAAGCTTTCTTT	CAIRKSQGRYTEAFF
few	TRBD2	TRBV4-2	TRBJ2-7	TGTGCCAGCAGCCGGGCGAGCGGGGTAAGAACTAGGCTTTACGAGCAGTACTTC	CASSRASGVRTRLYEQYF
many	NA	TRBV15	TRBJ1-1	TGTGCCACCAGCAGAGAGGCGATTATGAACACTGAAGCTTTCTTT	CATSREAIMNTEAFF
many	TRBD1	TRBV7-2	TRBJ1-3	TGTGCCAGCAGCGTAGGGACAGTGGGAAACACCATATATTTT	CASSVGTVGNTIYF
NA	TRBD1	TRBV6-1	TRBJ2-7	TGTGCCAGCAGTGAAGCGTTGGACAGGGTTATTGGCGAGCAGTACTTC	CASSEALDRVIGEQYF
NA	NA	TRBV10-3	TRBJ2-2	TGTGCCATGTTTTCAGGGATAGGGACCGGGGAGCTGTTTTTT	CAMFSGIGTGELFF
NA	NA	TRBV7-2	TRBJ2-1	TGTGCCAGCAGCTTAGCGACGGACGGGACCTCGAACTACAATGAGCAGTTCTTC	CASSLATDGTSNYNEQFF
NA	NA	TRBV6-5	TRBJ1-1	TGTGCCAGTCGGGGGGGAGCCACTGAAGCTTTCTTT	CASRGGATEAFF
NA	NA	TRBV28	TRBJ2-3	TGTGCCATCAGGGGTCACACAGATACGCAGTATTTT	CAIRGHTDTQYF
NA	TRBD1	TRBV28	TRBJ2-7	TGTGCCAGCAGTGGGACAGGGGCGGGCTACGAGCAGTACTTC	CASSGTGAGYEQYF
NA	NA	TRBV4-3	TRBJ1-1	TGCGCCAGCAGCCAAGGGACCGGGGCAGGCACTGAAGCTTTCTTT	CASSQGTGAGTEAFF
many	TRBD2	TRBV9	TRBJ2-1	TGTGCCAGCAGCGTAGTGCGTGGGAGCGGGAGAGGGGATGAGCAGTTCTTC	CASSVVRGSGRGDEQFF
NA	NA	TRBV20-1	TRBJ2-7	TGCAGTGCTCCCGGGACTCGTAGCTCCTACGAGCAGTACTTC	CSAPGTRSSYEQYF
many	NA	TRBV12-3/TRBV12-4	TRBJ1-6	TGTGCCAGCAGTTTAGAGGGGGTAGTGTCACCCCTCCACTTT	CASSLEGVVSPLHF
NA	TRBD2	TRBV9	TRBJ2-4	TGTGCCAGCAGCGTGGGAGGGGCCGCGGCCAAAAACATTCAGTACTTC	CASSVGGAAAKNIQYF
many	NA	TRBV12-3/TRBV12-4	TRBJ2-7	TGTGCCAGCAGTTTGGAGGTTACTTCTGGGTTGTACGAGCAGTACTTC	CASSLEVTSGLYEQYF